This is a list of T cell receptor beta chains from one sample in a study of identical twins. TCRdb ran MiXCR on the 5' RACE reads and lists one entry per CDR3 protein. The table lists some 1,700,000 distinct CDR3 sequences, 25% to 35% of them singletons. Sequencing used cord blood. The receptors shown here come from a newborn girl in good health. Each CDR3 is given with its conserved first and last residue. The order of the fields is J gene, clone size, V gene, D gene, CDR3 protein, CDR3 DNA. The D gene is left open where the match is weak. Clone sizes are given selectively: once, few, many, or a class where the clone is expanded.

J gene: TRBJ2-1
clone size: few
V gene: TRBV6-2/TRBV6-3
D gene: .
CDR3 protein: CASSYAPLGAEQFF
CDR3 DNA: TGTGCCAGCAGTTACGCCCCTCTAGGAGCTGAGCAGTTCTTC

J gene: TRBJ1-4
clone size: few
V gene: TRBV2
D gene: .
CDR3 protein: CAGRGATNEKLFF
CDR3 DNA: TGTGCCGGGCGAGGAGCAACTAATGAAAAACTGTTTTTT

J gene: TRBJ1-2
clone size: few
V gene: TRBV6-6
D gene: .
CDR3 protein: CASSKQNYYGYTF
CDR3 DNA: TGTGCCAGCAGCAAGCAGAATTACTATGGCTACACCTTC

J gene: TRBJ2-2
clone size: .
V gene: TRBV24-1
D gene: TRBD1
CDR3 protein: CATTGQTNTGELFF
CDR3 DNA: TGTGCCACCACGGGACAGACTAACACCGGGGAGCTGTTTTTT

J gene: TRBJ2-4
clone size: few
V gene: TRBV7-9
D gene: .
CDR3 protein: CASSLDPVGERKNIQYF
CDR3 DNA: TGTGCCAGCAGCTTAGACCCGGTGGGGGAACGTAAAAACATTCAGTACTTC

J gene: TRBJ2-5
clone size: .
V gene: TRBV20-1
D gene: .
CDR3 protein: CSARPAQASLPHETQYF
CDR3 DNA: TGCAGTGCTAGACCCGCCCAGGCTAGTCTACCGCATGAGACCCAGTACTTC

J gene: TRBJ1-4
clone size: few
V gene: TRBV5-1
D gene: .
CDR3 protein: CASSLVAGADEKLFF
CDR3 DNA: TGCGCCAGCAGCTTGGTAGCAGGCGCGGATGAAAAACTGTTTTTT

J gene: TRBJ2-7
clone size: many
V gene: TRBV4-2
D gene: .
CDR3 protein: CASSQESIRVTSYEQYF
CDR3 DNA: TGTGCCAGCAGCCAAGAGTCGATTCGGGTGACCTCCTACGAGCAGTACTTC

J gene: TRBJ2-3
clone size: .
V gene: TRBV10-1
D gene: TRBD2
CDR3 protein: CASSSLAGRADTQYF
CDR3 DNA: TGCGCCAGCAGCTCACTAGCGGGGAGGGCAGATACGCAGTATTTT

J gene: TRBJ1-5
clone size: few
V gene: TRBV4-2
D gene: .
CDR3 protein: CASRVSAPGQPQHF
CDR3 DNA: TGTGCCAGCAGGGTTTCAGCCCCGGGTCAGCCCCAGCATTTT

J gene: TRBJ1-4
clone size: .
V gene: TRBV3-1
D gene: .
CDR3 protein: CASSQGPTLQTEKLFF
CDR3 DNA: TGTGCCAGCAGCCAAGGCCCGACTCTTCAAACAGAAAAACTGTTTTTT

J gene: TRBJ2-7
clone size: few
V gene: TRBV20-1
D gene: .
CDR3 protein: CSARRLFDEQYF
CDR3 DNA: TGCAGTGCTAGACGGCTGTTTGACGAGCAGTACTTC

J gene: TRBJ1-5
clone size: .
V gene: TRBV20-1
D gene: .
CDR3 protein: CSVAQHSNQPQHF
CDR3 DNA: TGCAGTGTCGCGCAGCATAGCAATCAGCCCCAGCATTTT

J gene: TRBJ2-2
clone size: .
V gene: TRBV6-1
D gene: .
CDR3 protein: CASSVRYSTGELFF
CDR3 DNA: TGTGCCAGCAGTGTTAGGTACAGCACCGGGGAGCTGTTTTTT

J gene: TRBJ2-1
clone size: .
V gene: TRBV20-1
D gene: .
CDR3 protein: CSARGGQSPYEQFF
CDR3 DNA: TGCAGTGCTAGAGGCGGACAGTCCCCCTACGAGCAGTTCTTC

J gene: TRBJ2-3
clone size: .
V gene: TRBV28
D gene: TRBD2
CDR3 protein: CASSFWTSGSTDTQYF
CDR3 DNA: TGTGCCAGCAGTTTTTGGACTAGCGGGAGCACAGATACGCAGTATTTT

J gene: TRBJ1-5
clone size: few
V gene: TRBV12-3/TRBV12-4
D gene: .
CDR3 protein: CASSIHNQPQHF
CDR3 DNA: TGTGCCAGCAGCATCCACAATCAGCCCCAGCATTTT

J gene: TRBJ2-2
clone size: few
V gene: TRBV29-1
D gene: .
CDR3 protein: CSVEAGGRTGELFF
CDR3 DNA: TGCAGCGTTGAAGCAGGGGGGCGCACCGGGGAGCTGTTTTTT

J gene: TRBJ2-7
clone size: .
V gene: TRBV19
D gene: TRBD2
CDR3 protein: CASSLAGVNYEQYF
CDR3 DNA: TGTGCCAGTAGTCTAGCGGGAGTGAACTACGAGCAGTACTTC

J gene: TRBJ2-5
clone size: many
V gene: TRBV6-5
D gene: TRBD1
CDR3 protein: CASSRDRGQETQYF
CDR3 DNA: TGTGCCAGCAGCAGAGACAGGGGGCAAGAGACCCAGTACTTC

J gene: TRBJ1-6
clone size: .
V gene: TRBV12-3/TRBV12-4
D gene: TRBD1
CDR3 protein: CASSPRSTGDSPPHF
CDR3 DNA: TGTGCCAGCAGCCCCCGGTCGACAGGGGACTCACCCCCCCACTTT

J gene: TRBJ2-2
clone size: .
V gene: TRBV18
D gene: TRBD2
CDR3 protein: CASSHTSGRLPNTGELFF
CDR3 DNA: TGTGCCAGCTCCCATACTAGCGGGAGACTCCCGAACACCGGGGAGCTGTTTTTT

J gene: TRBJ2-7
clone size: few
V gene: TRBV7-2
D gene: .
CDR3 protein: CATSEVTHSYEQYF
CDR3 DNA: TGTGCCACCTCTGAGGTGACTCACTCCTACGAGCAGTACTTC

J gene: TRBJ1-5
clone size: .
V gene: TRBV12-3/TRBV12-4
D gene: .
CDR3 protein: CANSLNVGGGQPQHF
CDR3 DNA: TGTGCCAACAGTTTAAACGTCGGGGGCGGTCAGCCCCAGCATTTT

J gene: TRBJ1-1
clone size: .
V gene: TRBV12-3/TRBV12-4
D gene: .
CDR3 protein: CAGSLFPGGRTEAFF
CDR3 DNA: TGTGCCGGCAGTTTATTTCCGGGGGGTAGGACTGAAGCTTTCTTT

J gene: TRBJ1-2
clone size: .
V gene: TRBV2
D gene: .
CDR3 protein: CASSEAGWGGYTF
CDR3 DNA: TGTGCCAGCAGTGAAGCCGGGTGGGGTGGCTACACCTTC

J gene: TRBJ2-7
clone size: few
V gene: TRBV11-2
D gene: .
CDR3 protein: CASSFPGASGEQYF
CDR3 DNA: TGTGCCAGCAGCTTCCCTGGCGCCTCGGGAGAGCAGTACTTC

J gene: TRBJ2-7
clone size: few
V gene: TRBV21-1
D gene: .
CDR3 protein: CASIITRTGRGYEQYF
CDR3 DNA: TGTGCCAGCATCATCACTAGGACAGGGCGGGGATACGAGCAGTACTTC

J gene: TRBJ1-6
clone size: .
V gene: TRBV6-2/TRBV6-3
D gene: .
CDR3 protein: CASSCPGLGPLHF
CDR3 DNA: TGTGCCAGCAGTTGCCCGGGACTAGGACCCCTCCACTTT

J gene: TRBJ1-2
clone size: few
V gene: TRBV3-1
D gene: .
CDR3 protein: CASSPGSWNYGYTF
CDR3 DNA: TGTGCCAGCAGCCCAGGGAGCTGGAACTATGGCTACACCTTC

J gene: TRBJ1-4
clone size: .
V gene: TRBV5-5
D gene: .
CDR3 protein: CAGSLGAGQGEKLFF
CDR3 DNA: TGTGCCGGCAGCTTGGGGGCGGGACAAGGCGAAAAACTGTTTTTT

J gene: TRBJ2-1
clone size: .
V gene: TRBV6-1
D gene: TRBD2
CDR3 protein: CASSLTGTSGLKGLYNEQFF
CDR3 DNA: TGTGCTAGCAGTCTGACAGGGACTAGCGGGCTTAAGGGCCTATACAATGAGCAGTTCTTC

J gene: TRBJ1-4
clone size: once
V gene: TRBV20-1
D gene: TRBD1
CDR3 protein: CSASPMPTGGNEKLFF
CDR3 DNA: TGCAGTGCTAGTCCCATGCCGACAGGGGGTAATGAAAAACTGTTTTTT

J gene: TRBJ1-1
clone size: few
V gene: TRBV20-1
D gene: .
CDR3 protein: CSARDFRGNTEAFF
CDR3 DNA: TGCAGTGCTAGAGACTTCAGGGGGAACACTGAAGCTTTCTTT

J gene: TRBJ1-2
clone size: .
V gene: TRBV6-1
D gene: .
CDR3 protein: CASSEGVGRRIGGYTF
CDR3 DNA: TGTGCCAGCAGTGAAGGAGTAGGGCGGAGAATTGGCGGCTACACCTTC

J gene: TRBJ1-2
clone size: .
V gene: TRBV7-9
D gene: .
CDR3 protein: CASRDYPNYGYTF
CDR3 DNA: TGTGCCAGCAGGGATTATCCTAACTATGGCTACACCTTC

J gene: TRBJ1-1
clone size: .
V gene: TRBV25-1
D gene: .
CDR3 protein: CASQDLAQDRAFF
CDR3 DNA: TGTGCCAGCCAGGACCTCGCTCAAGACAGGGCTTTCTTT

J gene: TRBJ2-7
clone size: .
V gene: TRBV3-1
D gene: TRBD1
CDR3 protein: CASSHRDRPIEQYF
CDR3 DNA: TGTGCCAGCAGCCACCGGGACAGGCCGATCGAGCAGTACTTC

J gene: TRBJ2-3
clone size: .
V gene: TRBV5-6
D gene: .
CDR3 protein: CASSLPGRSTDTQYF
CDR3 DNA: TGTGCCAGCAGCTTACCCGGACGCAGCACAGATACGCAGTATTTT

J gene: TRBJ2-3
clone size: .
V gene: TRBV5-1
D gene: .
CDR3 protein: CASSFGFGTDTQYF
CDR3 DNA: TGCGCCAGCTCGTTCGGGTTTGGCACAGATACGCAGTATTTT

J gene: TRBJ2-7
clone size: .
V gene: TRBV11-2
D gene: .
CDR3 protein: CAGSLGVDFSSYNEQYF
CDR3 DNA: TGTGCCGGCAGCTTAGGGGTTGACTTCAGCTCCTACAATGAGCAGTACTTC

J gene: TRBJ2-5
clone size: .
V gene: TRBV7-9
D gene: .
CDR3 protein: CASSLLTLTELQETQYF
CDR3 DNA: TGTGCCAGCAGCTTATTGACCCTGACTGAACTTCAAGAGACCCAGTACTTC

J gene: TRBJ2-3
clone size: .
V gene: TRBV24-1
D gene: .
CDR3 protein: CATSEPGHATDTQYF
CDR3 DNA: TGTGCCACCAGCGAGCCGGGACATGCGACAGATACGCAGTATTTT

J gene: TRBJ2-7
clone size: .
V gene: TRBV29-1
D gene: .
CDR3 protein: CSVEVRHRAYEQYF
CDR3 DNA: TGCAGCGTTGAAGTGAGACACAGGGCCTACGAGCAGTACTTC

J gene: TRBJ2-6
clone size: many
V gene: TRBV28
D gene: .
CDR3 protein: CASSFWSGANVLTF
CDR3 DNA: TGTGCCAGCAGTTTTTGGTCTGGGGCCAACGTCCTGACTTTC

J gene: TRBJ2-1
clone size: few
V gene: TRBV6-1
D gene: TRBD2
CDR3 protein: CASSALSGGRVLFF
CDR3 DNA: TGTGCCAGCAGTGCCCTCTCAGGCGGGAGGGTCCTGTTCTTC

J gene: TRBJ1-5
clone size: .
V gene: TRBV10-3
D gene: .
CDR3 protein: CGSGSYSNQPQHF
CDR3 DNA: TGCGGGTCAGGGAGTTATAGCAATCAGCCCCAGCATTTT

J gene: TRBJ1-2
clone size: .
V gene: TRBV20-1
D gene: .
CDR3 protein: CSASWGAAGYTF
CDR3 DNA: TGCAGTGCTAGCTGGGGGGCGGCTGGCTACACCTTC

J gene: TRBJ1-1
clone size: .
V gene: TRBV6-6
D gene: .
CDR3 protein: CASRASSNTEAFF
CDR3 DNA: TGTGCCAGCAGAGCTTCCTCTAACACTGAAGCTTTCTTT

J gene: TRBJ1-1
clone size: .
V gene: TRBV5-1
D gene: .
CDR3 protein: CASRKVVGQNTEAFF
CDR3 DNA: TGCGCCAGCAGAAAAGTAGTAGGGCAGAACACTGAAGCTTTCTTT